Listed here is a single T cell receptor beta chain. Its antigen is unknown. A much larger clonotype is one base distant, so this may be a read error. This entry belongs to a study of CD8+CD57+ T cells in acquired aplastic anemia. Study details: Mean yield of DNA from sorted CD4+ and CD8+ cells was roughly 3.4 ug.

The CDR3 runs to 13 residues. V lost 0 bases and J 10 bases, leaving 12 bases between the germline ends. From germline, CDR1 is MNHEY and CDR2 SVGAGI. Genomic DNA constituted the template upon which TCR beta VDJ and CDR3 profiling was performed. A single record per CDR3 protein comes from TCRdb applying MiXCR to the reads. The sample shows about 160,000 distinct CDR3 sequences, around 45% of them seen only once. General study findings and limits: About 30 shared CD8+ CDR3s appeared highly expressed within patients' immunodominant clones.

This chain uses TRBV6-5 with TRBJ1-1; D is ambiguous. Sequencing was done on a sample of sorted CD4+, CD8+, or CD8+CD57+ T cells (not recorded which) from PBMCs. The sequence was collected from a human donor in good health. The CDR3 loop is CASSYSPLGSAFF. The CDR3 coding sequence is TGTGCCAGCAGTTACTCCCCTCTTGGTTCAGCTTTCTTT.